This passage covers 20 T cell receptor beta chains from one sample sequenced in a study of blood T cell repertoires in COVID-19. Assay used: immunoSEQ multiplex PCR; TCRdb lists only in-frame clones, some missing. The sample has more than 250,000 clones, more than 75% seen once; the top ten hold about 10%. Sample: PBMCs or T cells enriched from blood (not recorded which). The receptor set was obtained from a young woman who had recovered from COVID-19.

The chain joins TRBV5-1 to TRBJ2-7, with D possibly matching TRBD1 (5 bases). The CDR3 consists of 14 residues. Between the trimmed V and J ends, which lost 1 base and 3 bases, there was a span of 11 bases. Germline loops: CDR1 SGHRS, CDR2 YFSETQ. The CDR3 sequence is CASSLTGALYEQYF. The CDR3 bases are TGCGCCAGCAGCTTGACAGGTGCCCTCTACGAGCAGTACTTC.

The chain has TRBV2 and TRBJ1-6; D unresolved. The CDR3 has 15 residues. Germline assignment: CDR1 SNHLY and CDR2 FYNNEI. Between the trimmed V and J ends, which lost 1 base and 10 bases, there was a span of 14 bases. CDR3: CASSEVGRRQSPLHF. For the CDR3, the DNA is TGTGCCAGCAGTGAAGTGGGCAGGAGGCAATCACCCCTCCACTTT.

This clone was observed a single time. This sequence joins TRBV12-3 or TRBV12-4 and TRBJ2-3, with D possibly TRBD2 on 5 matching bases. With 0 bases removed from V and 4 bases from J, the gap between germline ends came to 5 bases. The CDR3 is made up of 13 amino acids. CDR3: CASSLAGADTQYF. The CDR3 nucleotides are TGTGCCAGCAGTTTAGCGGGAGCAGATACGCAGTATTTT.

The rearrangement links TRBV5-1 to TRBJ2-1; D not certain. Germline V CDR1 and CDR2: SGHRS, YFSETQ. Between the trimmed V and J ends, which lost 4 bases and 4 bases, there was a span of 9 bases. CDR3 length: 13 amino acids. The chain's CDR3 is CASSLGVYNEQFF. CDR3 in DNA: TGCGCCAGCAGCCTCGGAGTATACAATGAGCAGTTCTTC.

V usage is TRBV2 and J usage is TRBJ1-1, with TRBD1 matching 10 bases. The CDR3 loop spans 17 amino acids. V was pared by 6 bases and J by 0 bases, with 10 bases of the junction left unmatched. Germline lookup yields CDR1 SNHLY and CDR2 FYNNEI. The CDR3 sequence is CASRPGQGSYLNTEAFF. The CDR3 bases are TGTGCCAGCAGGCCGGGACAGGGGTCTTACCTGAACACTGAAGCTTTCTTT.

The V call is TRBV5-1, the J call TRBJ2-3; tentatively, D is TRBD2 (5 bases). The CDR3 is made up of 14 amino acids. Per the germline V gene, CDR1 is SGHRS and CDR2 is YFSETQ. V was clipped by 1 base and J by 4 bases, with 10 bases between them. The CDR3 nucleotides are TGCGCCAGCAGCTTGAAGCTAGCCGCAGATACGCAGTATTTT. Amino acids: CASSLKLAADTQYF.

The chain carries TRBV6-6 and TRBJ2-1; 10 bases agree with TRBD2. V shed 5 bases, J shed 4 bases, and the junction held 2 bases outside the gene matches. This CDR3 region has 14 residues. CDR1 is MNHNY and CDR2 is SVGAGI in the germline V gene (reference sequence). The chain's CDR3 is CASSSGGAYNEQFF. CDR3 nucleotides: TGTGCCAGCAGTAGCGGGGGGGCATACAATGAGCAGTTCTTC.

V usage is TRBV10-3 and J usage is TRBJ1-1; possibly TRBD1 for D (6 bases). Germline V gives CDR1 ENHRY, CDR2 SYGVKD. CDR3 size: 13 residues. The V gene lost 6 bases and the J gene lost 1 base, with 9 bases spanning the gap. CDR3 amino acids: CAISRGQNTEAFF. CDR3 coding DNA: TGTGCCATCAGCCGGGGACAGAACACTGAAGCTTTCTTT.

This clone occurred once. V usage is TRBV7-3 and J usage is TRBJ2-3; the D gene is possibly TRBD1 (7 bases). Germline V lookup: CDR1 SGHTA, CDR2 FQGTGA. The CDR3 has 13 residues. Trimming stripped 4 bases from V and 6 bases from J, with 11 bases between. CDR3 in amino acids: CASSSRGVDTQYF. CDR3 DNA: TGTGCCAGCAGCTCCAGGGGGGTGGATACGCAGTATTTT.

The chain combines TRBV5-5 with TRBJ2-1; 10 bases are a match to TRBD2. Germline V lookup: CDR1 SGHKS, CDR2 YYEKEE (reference sequence). Trimming at V came to 0 bases and at J to 0 bases, leaving 9 bases not matched to a gene. This CDR3 comprises 19 residues. DNA of the CDR3: TGTGCCAGCAGCTTGGAAGGTAGCGGGGGGTTAAGCTCCTACAATGAGCAGTTCTTC. It encodes CASSLEGSGGLSSYNEQFF.

The chain carries TRBV27 and TRBJ1-2, with D hard to call. The germline CDR1 and CDR2 sequences are MNHEY and SMNVEV (reference sequence). V was pared by 6 bases and J by 0 bases, with 11 bases between. CDR3 length equals 14 residues. This chain's CDR3 is CASSLQRANYGYTF. CDR3 DNA sequence: TGTGCCAGCAGCCTACAGAGGGCTAACTATGGCTACACCTTC.

The chain links TRBV5-4 to TRBJ1-3; weak D call: TRBD1 (5 bases). The V end lost 3 bases, the J end lost 10 bases, and 11 bases lay between the germline ends. Per the germline V gene, CDR1 is SGHNT and CDR2 is YYREEE (reference sequence). The CDR3 length is 12 residues. Here the CDR3 reads CASSSAGETIYF. The CDR3 DNA follows: TGTGCCAGCAGCTCGGCGGGGGAAACCATATATTTT.

A remark on this clone: In the same sample, other DNA sequences code for this CDR3. The chain combines TRBV3-1 (or the pseudogene TRBV3-2) with TRBJ2-7; unclear D gene. CDR1 LGHDT and CDR2 YNNKEL come from the germline V gene (reference sequence). Trimming removed 2 bases from V and 2 bases from J, with 7 bases in between. The CDR3 length is 13 residues. CDR3 sequence reads: CASSQQAPYEQYF. The CDR3 nucleotides are TGTGCCAGCAGCCAACAGGCGCCCTACGAGCAGTACTTC.

The J gene is TRBJ2-5, the V gene TRBV6-1; D might be TRBD2 (5 bases). This CDR3 spans 15 amino acids. Germline CDR1 MNHNS, CDR2 SASEGT. The V gene lost 3 bases and the J gene lost 5 bases, with 16 bases spanning the gap. The CDR3 coding sequence is TGTGCCAGCAGTGAGACTGTGGGCTGGAGGGAGACCCAGTACTTC. Its protein is CASSETVGWRETQYF.

The chain carries TRBV24-1 and TRBJ1-1; D is undetermined. The CDR3 has 14 residues. V dropped 3 bases and J dropped 0 bases, with 7 bases sitting between them. The germline V gene encodes CDR1 KGHDR and CDR2 SFDVKD. CDR3 DNA: TGTGCCACCAGTGATGGCCGTTTGAACACTGAAGCTTTCTTT. Its translation is CATSDGRLNTEAFF.

The gene calls are TRBV11-3 and TRBJ1-2, with TRBD1 as a possible D gene (6 bases). In germline, CDR1 is SGHNT, CDR2 YENEEA. The V and J ends lost 4 bases and 0 bases respectively, with 21 bases between them. The CDR3 has 18 amino acids. The CDR3 nucleotides are TGTGCCAGCAGCTCACCCCCGGGGACATCGGAAGCTAACTATGGCTACACCTTC. Protein: CASSSPPGTSEANYGYTF.

This clone was detected only once. The rearrangement links TRBV28 to TRBJ1-1; D remains unclear. The V end was cut by 3 bases, the J end by 4 bases, with 9 bases between. This CDR3 is 13 amino acids long. Germline V gives CDR1 MDHEN, CDR2 SYDVKM. CDR3 in amino acids: CASSLSGVTEAFF. The CDR3 nucleotides read TGTGCCAGCAGTTTGTCCGGGGTCACTGAAGCTTTCTTT.

The chain is built from TRBV30 and TRBJ2-3, with TRBD2 identical over 7 bases. The CDR3 has 14 amino acids. Germline V gives CDR1 GTSNPN, CDR2 SVGIG (reference sequence). V shed 7 bases and J 4 bases; nucleotides not matched to a gene: 11. CDR3 protein: CASSLANRPDTQYF. The CDR3 DNA is TGTGCCTCCTCACTAGCGAACCGACCAGATACGCAGTATTTT.

The rearrangement uses TRBV3-1 (or the pseudogene TRBV3-2) and TRBJ1-1; 10 bases are a match to TRBD1. V was clipped by 4 bases and J by 4 bases; unmatched bases: 6. The CDR3 totals 15 residues. CDR1 and CDR2 (germline): LGHDT, YNNKEL (reference sequence). The CDR3, as DNA: TGTGCCAGCAGCCCCCGGGACAGGGGAAGCACTGAAGCTTTCTTT. Amino acids: CASSPRDRGSTEAFF.

This clone has just a few counts. The rearrangement joins TRBV7-9 to TRBJ2-2; 10 nucleotides match TRBD1. Germline trimming cut 2 bases from V and 5 bases from J; bases unmatched to any gene: 8. Germline V gene sequence: CDR1 SEHNR, CDR2 FQNEAQ (reference sequence). There are 17 residues in the CDR3. CDR3: CASSLPQRQGATGELFF. The CDR3 region has the DNA TGTGCCAGCAGCTTACCACAACGACAGGGGGCGACCGGGGAGCTGTTTTTT.